The sequence of this TCR beta chain was determined in a study of blood T cells in healthy people across ages. About the study: Using template switching, researchers captured about one barcoded beta molecule for each two T cells. The study's findings and limits: Estimates of diversity drawn from one million T cells were considered underestimates. Correlation between TCR beta diversity and naive T cell percentage was strong.

This clonotype has just a few counts. No antigen is known for it. PCR was performed a second time for about 6 to 11 cycles using a sample-barcoded 5' primer and a J-beta primer mix. TCRdb called the 5' RACE reads again in MiXCR, with one record for every CDR3 protein. This sample has 1.5 million to 2 million distinct CDR3 sequences, with approximately 50% found just once. CDR3 size: 15 residues. Germline assignment: CDR1 SGHTA and CDR2 FQGNSA. The receptor was derived from a woman between 40 and 55 years old in good health. The V gene is TRBV7-2, the J gene TRBJ2-4; no firm D call. The J call is doubtful: the DNA matches TRBJ2-7 better. The specimen sequenced was blood. The CDR3 nucleotides are TGTGCCAGCAGCTCGCGGCCGGACCCCTACGCCGAGCAGTACTTC. Protein product: CASSSRPDPYAEQYF.